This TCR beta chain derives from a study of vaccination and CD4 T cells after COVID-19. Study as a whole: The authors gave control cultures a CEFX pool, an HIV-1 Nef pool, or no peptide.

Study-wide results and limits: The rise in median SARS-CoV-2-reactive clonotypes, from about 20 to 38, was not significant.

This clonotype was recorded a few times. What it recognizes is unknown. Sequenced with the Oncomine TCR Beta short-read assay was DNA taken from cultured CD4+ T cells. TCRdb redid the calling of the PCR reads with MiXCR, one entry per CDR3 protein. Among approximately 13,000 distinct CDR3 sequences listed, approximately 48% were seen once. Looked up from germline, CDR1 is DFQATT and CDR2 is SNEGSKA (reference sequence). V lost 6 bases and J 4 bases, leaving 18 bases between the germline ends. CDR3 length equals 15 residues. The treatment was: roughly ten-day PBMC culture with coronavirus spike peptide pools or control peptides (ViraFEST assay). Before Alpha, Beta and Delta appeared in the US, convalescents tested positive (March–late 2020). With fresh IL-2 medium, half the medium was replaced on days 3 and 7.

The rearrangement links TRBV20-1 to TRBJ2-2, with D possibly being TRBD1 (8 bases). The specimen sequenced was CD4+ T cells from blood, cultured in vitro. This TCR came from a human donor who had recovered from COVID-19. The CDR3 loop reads CSAGRTGRFTGELFF. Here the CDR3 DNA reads TGCAGTGCCGGGAGGACAGGGAGGTTCACCGGGGAGCTGTTTTTT.